One and the same sample provided the 14 T cell receptor beta chains below, sequenced in a study of blood T cell repertoires in COVID-19 (dated by TCRdb to between 2020 and 2021). Library creation used the immunoSEQ multiplex PCR assay. Imported from immuneACCESS, the table was reduced by TCRdb to in-frame sequences with V and J called. These copies leave out some clones; in studies compared against another copy, an unresolved V gene accounts for under half, and the cause of the remainder is not known. Within this sample are tens of thousands of clones, with over 70% of them counted one time only. The top ten hold roughly a sixth of the sample. Material for sequencing was peripheral blood. The source is a woman aged 60-70 years with acute or convalescent COVID-19.

This clone was recorded only once. CDR3 region: CATSDLLNYGYTF. The CDR3 bases are TGTGCCACCAGTGATTTGCTCAACTATGGCTACACCTTC. The V gene is TRBV24-1, the J gene TRBJ1-2; D call uncertain. The CDR3 is 13 amino acids. Trimming left V 0 bases short and J 2 bases short, with 3 bases between. Germline V CDR1 and CDR2: KGHDR, SFDVKD.

The rearrangement joins TRBV28 to TRBJ1-1, with 7 positions matching TRBD1. The CDR3 consists of 14 residues. J was trimmed by 4 bases and V by 5 bases; bases with no gene match: 7. Germline CDR1 is MDHEN and CDR2 is SYDVKM. This chain's CDR3 is CASSPTGAGTEAFF. The CDR3 nucleotides are TGTGCCAGCAGTCCCACAGGGGCAGGCACTGAAGCTTTCTTT.

The chain joins TRBV10-3 to TRBJ1-6, with D unresolved. Deletions cut 2 bases from V and 7 bases from J, with 12 bases between. This CDR3 has 15 residues. CDR1 and CDR2 (germline): ENHRY, SYGVKD. CDR3 nucleotide sequence: TGTGCCATCAGTGAGCTGGGAGGGAGCAATTCACCCCTCCACTTT. This sequence encodes CAISELGGSNSPLHF.

The J gene is TRBJ1-2, the V gene TRBV3-1 (or the pseudogene TRBV3-2), with a tentative D call TRBD1 (6 bases). V lost 4 bases to trimming and J lost 5 bases, with 17 bases between them. The germline gives CDR1 LGHDT, CDR2 YNNKEL (reference sequence). The CDR3 has 15 amino acids. The CDR3 DNA reads TGTGCCAGCAGCCCCCCGGTCGGGGGGCGATATGGCTACACCTTC. It encodes CASSPPVGGRYGYTF.

This chain connects TRBV6-1 to TRBJ2-5; 9 nucleotides align to TRBD1. The germline gives CDR1 MNHNS, CDR2 SASEGT. Germline trimming cut 2 bases from V and 6 bases from J; bases unmatched to any gene: 4. There are 14 residues in the CDR3. CDR3 sequence (DNA): TGTGCCAGCAGTGAAAGGACAGGGGCGCAGACCCAGTACTTC. This encodes CASSERTGAQTQYF.

This chain connects TRBV2 to TRBJ2-7; D remains unclear. The length of the CDR3 is 12 residues. The V end was cut by 7 bases, the J end by 4 bases, with 11 bases between. Per the germline V gene, CDR1 is SNHLY and CDR2 is FYNNEI. CDR3 in DNA: TGTGCCAGCATCGGTTACGGTTACGAGCAGTACTTC. This gives the protein CASIGYGYEQYF.

Here the CDR3 DNA reads TGTGCCAGTTCAGGGGCAGTCAATCAGCCCCAGCATTTT. Its protein is CASSGAVNQPQHF. The rearrangement uses TRBV9 and TRBJ1-5; D might be TRBD1 (6 bases). Germline V gene sequence: CDR1 SGDLS, CDR2 YYNGEE. The germline V and J ends were trimmed by 8 bases and 3 bases, with 12 bases remaining between them. The CDR3 spans 13 residues.

This clone is a singleton in its sample. This rearrangement joins TRBV9 to TRBJ1-2, with D possibly matching TRBD1 (5 bases). Trimming took off 5 bases at V and 8 bases at J, with 19 bases between the two ends. The V gene's germline CDR1 is SGDLS and CDR2 YYNGEE. The CDR3 totals 14 residues. The CDR3 sequence: CASSANYPGEGYTF. The DNA for the CDR3 is TGTGCCAGCAGTGCCAATTATCCGGGGGAAGGCTACACCTTC.

This rearrangement joins TRBV24-1 to TRBJ2-1; no definite D call. Germline V CDR1 and CDR2: KGHDR, SFDVKD. The CDR3 spans 15 residues. Trimming removed 4 bases at V and 8 bases at J, with 17 bases between. CDR3 protein: CATSDPSRPTDEQFF. CDR3 nucleotides: TGTGCCACCAGTGACCCCTCGAGGCCCACGGATGAGCAGTTCTTC.

This clone came up once. The chain links TRBV6-1 to TRBJ2-7, with D possibly matching TRBD2 (5 bases). Germline V gene lookup returns CDR1 MNHNS and CDR2 SASEGT. V lost 1 base and J 1 base, leaving 8 bases between the germline ends. The CDR3 runs 14 residues. The CDR3: CASSEEGGSYEQYF. The CDR3 coding sequence is TGTGCCAGCAGTGAAGAGGGCGGGTCCTACGAGCAGTACTTC.

The chain uses TRBV7-3 and TRBJ2-3, with a weak D call TRBD2 (6 bases). Germline CDR1 SGHTA, CDR2 FQGTGA. This CDR3 is 15 amino acids long. Trimming removed 4 bases from V and 6 bases from J, with 17 bases in between. The CDR3 spells CASSSVGTVSDTQYF. The CDR3 bases are TGTGCCAGCAGCTCCGTCGGGACTGTCAGCGATACGCAGTATTTT. Full variable domain (rest looked up from reference TRBV7-3 and TRBJ2-3): GAGVSQTPSNKVTEKGKYVELRCDPISGHTALYWYRQSLGQGPEFLIYFQGTGAADDSGLPNDRFFAVRPEGSVSTLKIQRTERGDSAVYLCASSSVGTVSDTQYFGPGTRLTVL.

The genes are TRBV6-5 and TRBJ1-1; the D is unclear. Germline lookup yields CDR1 MNHEY and CDR2 SVGAGI. The CDR3 totals 13 residues. With 7 bases removed from V and 1 base from J, the gap between germline ends came to 10 bases. The CDR3, as DNA: TGTGCCAGCACCCGAGAGGGGAACACTGAAGCTTTCTTT. Translating it yields CASTREGNTEAFF.

The chain recombines TRBV4-1 with TRBJ2-7; D perhaps matches TRBD1 (5 bases). Trimming removed 1 base at V and 3 bases at J, with 13 bases between. The CDR3 is 15 amino acids. The germline CDR1 and CDR2 sequences are MGHRA and YSYEKL. The CDR3 loop is CASSQGDSLVYEQYF. Here the CDR3 DNA reads TGCGCCAGCAGCCAAGGAGACAGCCTGGTCTACGAGCAGTACTTC.

The V gene is TRBV5-1, the J gene TRBJ2-3, with TRBD2 matching 7 bases. The CDR3 is made up of 13 amino acids. Germline values: CDR1 SGHRS, CDR2 YFSETQ. The V segment lost 5 bases and the J segment 2 bases; nucleotides outside the gene matches: 2. The CDR3 bases are TGCGCCAGCAGGGGGGGGTCCACAGATACGCAGTATTTT. Residues: CASRGGSTDTQYF.